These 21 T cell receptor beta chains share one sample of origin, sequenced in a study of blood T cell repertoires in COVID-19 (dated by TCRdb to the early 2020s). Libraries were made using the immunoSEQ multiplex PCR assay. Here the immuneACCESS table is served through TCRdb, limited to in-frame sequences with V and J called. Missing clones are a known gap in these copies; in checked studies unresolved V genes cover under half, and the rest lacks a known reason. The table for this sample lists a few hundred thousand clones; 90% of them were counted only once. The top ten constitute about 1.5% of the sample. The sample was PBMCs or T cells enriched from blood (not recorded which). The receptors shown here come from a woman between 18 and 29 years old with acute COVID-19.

For the CDR3, the DNA is TGTGCCAGTAGTATAACTGAATCGGGGACTGAAGCTTTCTTT. As protein: CASSITESGTEAFF. This chain connects TRBV19 to TRBJ1-1; D is unclear. Trimming cost V 2 bases and J 5 bases, with 12 bases left between them. The CDR3 covers 14 residues. The germline V gene has CDR1 LNHDA and CDR2 SQIVND (reference sequence).

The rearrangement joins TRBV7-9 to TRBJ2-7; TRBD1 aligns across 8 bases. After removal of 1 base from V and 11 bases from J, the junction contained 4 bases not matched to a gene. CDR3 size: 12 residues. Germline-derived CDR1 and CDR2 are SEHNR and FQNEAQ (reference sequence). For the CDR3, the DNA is TGTGCCAGCAGCTTAGGGGAGACAGGGGAGTACTTC. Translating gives CASSLGETGEYF.

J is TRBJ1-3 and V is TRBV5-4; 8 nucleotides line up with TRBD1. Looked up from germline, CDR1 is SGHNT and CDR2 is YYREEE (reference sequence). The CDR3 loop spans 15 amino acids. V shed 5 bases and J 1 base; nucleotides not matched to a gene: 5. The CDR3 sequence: CASSQQGASGNTIYF. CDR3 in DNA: TGTGCCAGCAGTCAGCAGGGGGCTTCTGGAAACACCATATATTTT.

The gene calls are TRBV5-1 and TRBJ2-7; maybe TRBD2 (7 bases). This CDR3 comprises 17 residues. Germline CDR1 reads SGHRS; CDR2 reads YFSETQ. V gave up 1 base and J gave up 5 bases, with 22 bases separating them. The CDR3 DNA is TGCGCCAGCAGCTTGTGGGGGCTCGGGAGGAGAAAAGACGAGCAGTACTTC. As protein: CASSLWGLGRRKDEQYF.

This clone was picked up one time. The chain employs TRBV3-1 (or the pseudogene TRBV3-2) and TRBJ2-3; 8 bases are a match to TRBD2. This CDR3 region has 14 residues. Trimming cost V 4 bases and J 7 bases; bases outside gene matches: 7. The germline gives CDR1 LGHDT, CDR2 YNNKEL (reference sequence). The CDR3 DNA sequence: TGTGCCAGCAGCCCCGCAGCGGGAGTTTATACGCAGTATTTT. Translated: CASSPAAGVYTQYF.

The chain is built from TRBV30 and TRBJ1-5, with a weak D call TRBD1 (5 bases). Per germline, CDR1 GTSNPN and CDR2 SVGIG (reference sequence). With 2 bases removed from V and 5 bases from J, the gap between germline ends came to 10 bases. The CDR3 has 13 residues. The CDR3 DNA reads TGTGCCTGGAGTCGGGGGATAGATCAGCCCCAGCATTTT. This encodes CAWSRGIDQPQHF.

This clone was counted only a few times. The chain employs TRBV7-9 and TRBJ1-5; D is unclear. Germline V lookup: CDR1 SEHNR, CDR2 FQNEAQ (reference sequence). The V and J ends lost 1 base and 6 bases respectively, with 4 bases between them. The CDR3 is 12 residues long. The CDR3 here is CASSLDGQPQHF. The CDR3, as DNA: TGTGCCAGCAGCTTAGACGGTCAGCCCCAGCATTTT.

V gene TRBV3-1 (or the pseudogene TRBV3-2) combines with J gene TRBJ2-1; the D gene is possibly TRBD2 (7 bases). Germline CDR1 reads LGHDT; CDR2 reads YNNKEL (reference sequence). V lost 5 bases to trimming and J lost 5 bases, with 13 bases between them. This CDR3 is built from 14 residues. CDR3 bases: TGTGCCAGCAGCAGGGGGGGTAACGACAATGAGCAGTTCTTC. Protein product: CASSRGGNDNEQFF.

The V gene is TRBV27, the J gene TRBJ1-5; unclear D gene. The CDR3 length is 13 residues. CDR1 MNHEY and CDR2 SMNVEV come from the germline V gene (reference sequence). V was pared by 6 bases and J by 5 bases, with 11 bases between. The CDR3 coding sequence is TGTGCCAGCAGCCATAGAAGTCATCAGCCCCAGCATTTT. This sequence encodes CASSHRSHQPQHF.

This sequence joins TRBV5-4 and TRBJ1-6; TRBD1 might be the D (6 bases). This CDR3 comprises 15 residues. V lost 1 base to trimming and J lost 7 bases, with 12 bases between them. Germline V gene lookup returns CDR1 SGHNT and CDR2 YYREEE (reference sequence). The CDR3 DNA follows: TGTGCCAGCAGCTTGCGTACAGGGCCAAATTCACCCCTCCACTTT. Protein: CASSLRTGPNSPLHF.

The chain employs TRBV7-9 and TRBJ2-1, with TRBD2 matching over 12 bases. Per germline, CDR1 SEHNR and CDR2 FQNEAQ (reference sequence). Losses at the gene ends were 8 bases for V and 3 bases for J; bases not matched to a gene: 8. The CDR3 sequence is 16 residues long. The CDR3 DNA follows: TGTGCCAGCGTCGGACTAGCGGGATCCTTCTACAATGAGCAGTTCTTC. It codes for CASVGLAGSFYNEQFF. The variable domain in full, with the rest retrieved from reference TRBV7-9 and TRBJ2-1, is DTGVSQNPRHKITKRGQNVTFRCDPISEHNRLYWYRQTLGQGPEFLTYFQNEAQLEKSRLLSDRFSAERPKGSFSTLEIQRTEQGDSAMYLCASVGLAGSFYNEQFFGPGTRLTVL.

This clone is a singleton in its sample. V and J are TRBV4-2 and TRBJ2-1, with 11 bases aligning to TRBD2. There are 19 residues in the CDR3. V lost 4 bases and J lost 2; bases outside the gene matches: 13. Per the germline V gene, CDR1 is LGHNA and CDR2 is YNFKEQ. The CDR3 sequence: CASSRGLAELGLTYNEQFF. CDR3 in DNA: TGTGCCAGCAGCCGGGGACTAGCGGAGCTGGGGTTAACCTACAATGAGCAGTTCTTC.

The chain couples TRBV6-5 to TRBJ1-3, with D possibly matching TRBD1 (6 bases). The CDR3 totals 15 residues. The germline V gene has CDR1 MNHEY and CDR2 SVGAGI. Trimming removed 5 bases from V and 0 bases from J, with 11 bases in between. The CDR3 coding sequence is TGTGCCAGCAGTCCCGACAGGATCTCTGGAAACACCATATATTTT. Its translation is CASSPDRISGNTIYF.

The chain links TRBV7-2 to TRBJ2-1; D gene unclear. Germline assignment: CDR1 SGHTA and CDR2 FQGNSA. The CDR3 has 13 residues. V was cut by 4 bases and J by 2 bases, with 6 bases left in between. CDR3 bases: TGTGCCAGCAGCTCTACCACCTACAATGAGCAGTTCTTC. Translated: CASSSTTYNEQFF.

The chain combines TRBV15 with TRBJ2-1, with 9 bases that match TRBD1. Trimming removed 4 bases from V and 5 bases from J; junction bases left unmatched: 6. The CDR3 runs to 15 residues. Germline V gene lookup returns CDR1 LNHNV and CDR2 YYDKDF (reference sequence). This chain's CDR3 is CATSTGTGPNNEQFF. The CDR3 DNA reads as TGTGCCACCAGCACCGGGACAGGGCCCAACAATGAGCAGTTCTTC. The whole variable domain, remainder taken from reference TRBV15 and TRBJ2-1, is DAMVIQNPRYQVTQFGKPVTLSCSQTLNHNVMYWYQQKSSQAPKLLFHYYDKDFNNEADTPDNFQSRRPNTSFCFLDIRSPGLGDTAMYLCATSTGTGPNNEQFFGPGTRLTVL.

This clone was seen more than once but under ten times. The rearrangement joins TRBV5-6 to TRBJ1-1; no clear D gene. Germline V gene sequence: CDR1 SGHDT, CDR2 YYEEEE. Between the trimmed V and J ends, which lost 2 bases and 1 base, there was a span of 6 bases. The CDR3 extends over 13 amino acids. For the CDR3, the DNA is TGTGCCAGCAGCTTTTCCTGGAACACTGAAGCTTTCTTT. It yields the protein CASSFSWNTEAFF.

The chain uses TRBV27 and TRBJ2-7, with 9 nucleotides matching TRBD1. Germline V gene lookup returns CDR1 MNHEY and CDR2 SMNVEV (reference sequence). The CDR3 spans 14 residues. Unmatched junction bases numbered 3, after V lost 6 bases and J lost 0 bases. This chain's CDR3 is CASSGTGSSYEQYF. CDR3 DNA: TGTGCCAGCAGCGGGACAGGGAGCTCCTACGAGCAGTACTTC.

CDR3 sequence: CASRSGRETEAFF. The CDR3 region has the DNA TGTGCCAGTAGATCGGGCAGGGAAACTGAAGCTTTCTTT. The V gene is TRBV19, the J gene TRBJ1-1; a weak D match, TRBD1 (5 bases). Germline CDR1 reads LNHDA; CDR2 reads SQIVND (reference sequence). CDR3 size: 13 residues. The V end lost 6 bases, the J end lost 5 bases, and 13 bases lay between the germline ends.

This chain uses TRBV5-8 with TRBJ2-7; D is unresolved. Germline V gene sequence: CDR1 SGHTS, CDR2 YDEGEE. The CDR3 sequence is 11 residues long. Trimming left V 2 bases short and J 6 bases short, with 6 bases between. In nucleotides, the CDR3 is TGTGCCAGCAGCTTTCGTTCCGAGCAGTACTTC. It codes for CASSFRSEQYF.

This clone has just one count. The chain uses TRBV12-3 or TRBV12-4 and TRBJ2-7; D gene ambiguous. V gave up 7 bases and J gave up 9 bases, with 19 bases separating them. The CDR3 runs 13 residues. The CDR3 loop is CASTRPGSSRQYF. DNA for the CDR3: TGTGCCAGCACGCGACCGGGTTCTTCACGGCAGTACTTC.

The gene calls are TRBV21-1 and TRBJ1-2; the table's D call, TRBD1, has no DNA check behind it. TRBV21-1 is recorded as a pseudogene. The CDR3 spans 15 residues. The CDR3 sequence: CASSKVRTGWVGYTF. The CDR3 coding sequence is TGTGCCAGCAGCAAAGTAAGAACAGGGTGGGTCGGCTACACCTTC.